The 10 T cell receptor beta chains given below trace back to one sample, sequenced in a study of T cell changes during pregnancy in multiple sclerosis. The protocol was immunoSEQ multiplex PCR, while the TCRdb copy is restricted to in-frame clones and leaves out a portion. Counted here are roughly 41,000 clones, 89% occurring once; the ten biggest clones make up approximately 0.67%. The specimen was CD4+ T cells from peripheral blood mononuclear cells, collected in the first trimester of pregnancy. These receptors were obtained from a female donor with multiple sclerosis, enrolled in a pregnancy study.

The J gene is TRBJ2-7, the V gene TRBV7-2; D perhaps matches TRBD1 (6 bases). Germline assignment: CDR1 SGHTA and CDR2 FQGNSA. This CDR3 contains 14 residues. V was cut by 3 bases and J by 3 bases, with 12 bases left in between. CDR3 coding DNA: TGTGCCAGCAGCTTTCAGGACAGTGACTACGAGCAGTACTTC. Translated: CASSFQDSDYEQYF. The full variable domain, with the rest looked up from reference TRBV7-2 and TRBJ2-7, is GAGVSQSPSNKVTEKGKDVELRCDPISGHTALYWYRQSLGQGLEFLIYFQGNSAPDKSGLPSDRFSAERTGGSVSTLTIQRTQQEDSAVYLCASSFQDSDYEQYFGPGTRLTVT.

The CDR3 DNA sequence: TGTGCTAGTGGTTTTGGACAGTTATCCTACGAGCAGTACTTC. As protein: CASGFGQLSYEQYF. The gene calls are TRBV12-5 and TRBJ2-7, with D perhaps TRBD1 (6 bases). CDR3 length: 14 amino acids. Trimming removed 3 bases from V and 1 base from J, with 10 bases in between. The germline CDR1 and CDR2 sequences are LGHNT and FRNRAP.

V and J are TRBV28 and TRBJ1-2; D uncertain. V dropped 6 bases and J dropped 8 bases, with 16 bases sitting between them. Germline CDR1 MDHEN, CDR2 SYDVKM. The CDR3 sequence is 13 residues long. In nucleotides, the CDR3 is TGTGCCAGCAGCCCCCCCGCGGTCCTCGGCTACACCTTC. Amino acid sequence: CASSPPAVLGYTF.

The chain couples TRBV27 to TRBJ1-2, with D possibly being TRBD1 (6 bases). Germline-derived CDR1 and CDR2 are MNHEY and SMNVEV (reference sequence). Trimming removed 5 bases from V and 3 bases from J, with 10 bases in between. CDR3 size: 13 residues. This CDR3 reads CASSPQGYYGYTF. The CDR3 DNA sequence: TGTGCCAGCAGTCCCCAGGGGTACTATGGCTACACCTTC.

The V gene is TRBV11-2, the J gene TRBJ2-7; no reliable D call. CDR1 and CDR2 (germline): SGHAT, FQNNGV. V dropped 1 base and J dropped 4 bases, with 5 bases sitting between them. The CDR3 has 12 residues. CDR3 residues: CASSLVGYEQYF. In DNA form, the CDR3 reads TGTGCCAGCAGCTTAGTCGGGTACGAGCAGTACTTC.

The chain couples TRBV6-5 to TRBJ2-5; D is perhaps TRBD2 (7 bases). Germline lookup yields CDR1 MNHEY and CDR2 SVGAGI. CDR3 length equals 15 residues. V was cut by 4 bases and J by 5 bases, with 17 bases left in between. The CDR3 sequence: CASSFSAGANETQYF. CDR3 DNA: TGTGCCAGCAGTTTCTCGGCGGGGGCAAACGAGACCCAGTACTTC.

J is TRBJ2-7 and V is TRBV9, with TRBD1 identical over 7 bases. The V gene's germline CDR1 is SGDLS and CDR2 YYNGEE. V shed 0 bases, J shed 4 bases, and the junction held 7 bases outside the gene matches. This CDR3 is 15 amino acids long. The CDR3 DNA sequence: TGTGCCAGCAGCGTAGGAGGGACAGTAAAATACGAGCAGTACTTC. Translation: CASSVGGTVKYEQYF.

This chain joins TRBV5-1 and TRBJ2-7; D is possibly TRBD1 (6 bases). The CDR3 consists of 14 residues. Germline CDR1 reads SGHRS; CDR2 reads YFSETQ. V was shortened by 1 base and J by 3 bases, with 11 bases between the two germline ends. CDR3 DNA: TGCGCCAGCAGCTTGTTACAGGGAAACTACGAGCAGTACTTC. Amino acids: CASSLLQGNYEQYF.

The CDR3 sequence: CASSWGLVINEQFF. CDR3 nucleotide sequence: TGTGCCAGCAGTTGGGGACTTGTTATTAATGAGCAGTTCTTC. The chain couples TRBV28 to TRBJ2-1; a weak D match, TRBD2 (6 bases). Trimming removed 4 bases at V and 7 bases at J, with 14 bases between. The CDR3 spans 14 residues. Germline V gene lookup returns CDR1 MDHEN and CDR2 SYDVKM.

This chain connects TRBV5-1 to TRBJ2-5, with 12 bases fitting TRBD2. The V and J ends lost 4 bases and 2 bases, in that order; junction bases with no gene match: 9. Germline CDR1 SGHRS, CDR2 YFSETQ. CDR3 length equals 17 residues. The chain's CDR3 is CASSPGLAGTIQETQYF. As DNA, the CDR3 is TGCGCCAGCAGCCCTGGACTAGCGGGGACCATACAAGAGACCCAGTACTTC.